Below are 17 T cell receptor beta chains sequenced from a single sample in a study of OX40 agonist ivuxolimab in advanced cancers. Using immunoSEQ multiplex PCR, the repertoire was profiled, and TCRdb retains in-frame clones only, with some absent. Of roughly 18,000 clones listed, more than 75% were seen once; the top ten hold over 2%. The input for sequencing was CD4+ or CD8+ T cells sorted from blood, taken in a trial of the OX40 agonist ivuxolimab. The receptors here all came from an adult with an advanced solid tumor such as melanoma, head and neck, liver or kidney cancer.

The J gene is TRBJ2-5, the V gene TRBV4-2; 10 bases match TRBD2. Per germline, CDR1 LGHNA and CDR2 YNFKEQ. V lost 0 bases to trimming and J lost 7 bases; unmatched junction nucleotides: 8. The CDR3 spans 16 residues. As DNA, the CDR3 is TGTGCCAGCAGCCAAGAGCAAGCGGGAGGGGGCGGGACCCAGTACTTC. It specifies CASSQEQAGGGGTQYF.

This chain links TRBV6-1 with TRBJ2-3, with 14 positions matching TRBD2. Trimming cost V 7 bases and J 4 bases; bases outside gene matches: 4. Germline-derived CDR1 and CDR2 are MNHNS and SASEGT. This CDR3 spans 15 amino acids. CDR3 protein: CASIPGLAGADTQYF. CDR3 nucleotides: TGTGCCAGCATCCCGGGACTAGCGGGAGCAGATACGCAGTATTTT.

The chain links TRBV5-1 to TRBJ2-5; weak D call: TRBD2 (6 bases). Trimming pared 4 bases from V and 7 bases from J, leaving 14 bases between. CDR3 size: 13 residues. Looked up from germline, CDR1 is SGHRS and CDR2 is YFSETQ. This CDR3 is CASSARDSGTQYF. The CDR3 DNA follows: TGCGCCAGCAGCGCGCGGGACTCAGGGACCCAGTACTTC.

The V gene is TRBV20-1, the J gene TRBJ2-2, with no clear D. The length of the CDR3 is 11 residues. Looked up from germline, CDR1 is DFQATT and CDR2 is SNEGSKA (reference sequence). Trimming stripped 5 bases from V and 7 bases from J, with 8 bases between. The CDR3 protein is CSAGRGGELFF. The CDR3 bases are TGCAGTGCTGGGCGCGGCGGGGAGCTGTTTTTT.

The CDR3: CASSFGHSGTGDGYTF. As DNA, the CDR3 is TGCGCCAGCAGCTTCGGTCATTCCGGGACAGGGGATGGCTACACCTTC. The chain combines TRBV5-1 with TRBJ1-2; 10 bases fit TRBD1. Trimming at V came to 2 bases and at J to 6 bases, leaving 10 bases not matched to a gene. The CDR3 is made up of 16 amino acids. In germline, CDR1 is SGHRS, CDR2 YFSETQ.

This clone was seen just once. The chain combines TRBV21-1 with TRBJ2-7; no check of the table's D call, TRBD2, against the DNA was made. TRBV21-1 is a documented pseudogene. The CDR3 extends over 17 amino acids. The CDR3 loop reads CASSLGTWLAGETEQYF. CDR3 sequence (DNA): TGTGCCAGCAGTTTAGGTACTTGGCTAGCGGGAGAGACCGAGCAGTACTTC.

The chain links TRBV27 to TRBJ2-7, with 8 positions matching TRBD1. CDR1 is MNHEY, CDR2 SMNVEV, per germline (reference sequence). The CDR3 covers 15 residues. V gave up 2 bases and J gave up 4 bases; unmatched junction bases: 7. The CDR3 coding sequence is TGTGCCAGCAGTTTACAGGCAGGGGGCGGGTACGAGCAGTACTTC. Residues: CASSLQAGGGYEQYF.

The rearrangement links TRBV28 to TRBJ2-1; the match to TRBD2 covers 9 bases. V dropped 5 bases and J dropped 12; count of bases not matched to a gene: 8. Germline assignment: CDR1 MDHEN and CDR2 SYDVKM. This CDR3 spans 13 amino acids. The CDR3 region is CASSPPTSGPQFF. The CDR3 nucleotides are TGTGCCAGCAGTCCTCCGACTAGCGGACCGCAGTTCTTC. Drawing the rest from reference TRBV28 and TRBJ2-1, the complete variable domain is DVKVTQSSRYLVKRTGEKVFLECVQDMDHENMFWYRQDPGLGLRLIYFSYDVKMKEKGDIPEGYSVSREKKERFSLILESASTNQTSMYLCASSPPTSGPQFFGPGTRLTVL.

The genes are TRBV5-1 and TRBJ1-5, with a possible D match to TRBD1 (5 bases). The CDR3 runs 15 residues. From germline, CDR1 is SGHRS and CDR2 YFSETQ. Deletions cut 1 base from V and 1 base from J, with 9 bases between. The CDR3 coding sequence is TGCGCCAGCAGCTTGTGGGGCGGAAGCAATCAGCCCCAGCATTTT. It encodes CASSLWGGSNQPQHF.

This clone was seen once. The rearrangement links TRBV19 to TRBJ2-1; D perhaps matches TRBD2 (7 bases). CDR1 and CDR2 from the germline V gene are LNHDA and SQIVND (reference sequence). The CDR3 contains 15 residues. Deletions cut 7 bases from V and 0 bases from J, with 13 bases between. The CDR3 nucleotides are TGTGCCAGTACCGAGGGGGGGAGCTCCTACAATGAGCAGTTCTTC. It translates to CASTEGGSSYNEQFF.

This rearrangement joins TRBV5-1 to TRBJ2-2; D is perhaps TRBD1 or TRBD2 (5 bases each). Germline loops: CDR1 SGHRS, CDR2 YFSETQ. The CDR3 loop spans 13 amino acids. V lost 4 bases and J 4 bases, leaving 8 bases between the germline ends. The CDR3 nucleotides read TGCGCCAGCAGCCAAGGGACCACCGGGGAGCTGTTTTTT. Translating gives CASSQGTTGELFF.

The chain recombines TRBV11-2 with TRBJ2-1, with 10 bases identical to TRBD2. CDR1 is SGHAT, CDR2 FQNNGV, per germline. This CDR3 contains 15 residues. Germline trimming cut 4 bases from V and 6 bases from J; bases unmatched to any gene: 6. The CDR3 reads CASSSPRTSGNEQFF. CDR3 nucleotide sequence: TGTGCCAGCAGCTCCCCCAGGACTAGCGGCAATGAGCAGTTCTTC.

The chain carries TRBV28 and TRBJ2-5; D perhaps matches TRBD1 (6 bases). The CDR3 contains 15 residues. Germline CDR1 MDHEN, CDR2 SYDVKM. Deletions cut 6 bases from V and 11 bases from J, with 25 bases between. CDR3 coding DNA: TGTGCCAGCAGGGACCCGGCAGGGGCTATGTGGGAGCAGTACTTC. It is translated as CASRDPAGAMWEQYF. The full variable domain, its missing parts supplied by reference TRBV28 and TRBJ2-5, is DVKVTQSSRYLVKRTGEKVFLECVQDMDHENMFWYRQDPGLGLRLIYFSYDVKMKEKGDIPEGYSVSREKKERFSLILESASTNQTSMYLCASRDPAGAMWEQYFGPGTRLLVL.

The rearrangement uses TRBV9 and TRBJ2-7; D is ambiguous. The germline V gene has CDR1 SGDLS and CDR2 YYNGEE. Trimming shortened V by 0 bases and J by 3 bases, and 13 bases separated the two germline ends. This CDR3 contains 15 residues. In DNA, the CDR3 is TGTGCCAGCAGCGTAGATGTGGGTCCAAACTACGAGCAGTACTTC. Translating it yields CASSVDVGPNYEQYF.

The V and J genes are TRBV6-4 and TRBJ2-3; 9 bases agree with TRBD1. V dropped 5 bases and J dropped 3; count of bases not matched to a gene: 6. The CDR3 is 15 residues long. Germline V CDR1 and CDR2: MRHNA, SNTAGT. The DNA for the CDR3 is TGTGCCAGCAGTTACAGGGGGCAGATGACAGATACGCAGTATTTT. Protein product: CASSYRGQMTDTQYF.

J is TRBJ1-3 and V is TRBV2; no definite D call. Germline CDR1 reads SNHLY; CDR2 reads FYNNEI. The CDR3 totals 16 residues. V was shortened by 6 bases and J by 0 bases, with 15 bases between the two germline ends. The CDR3 coding sequence is TGTGCCAGCAGGGCGGATGAGAGACTCTCTGGAAACACCATATATTTT. It codes for CASRADERLSGNTIYF.

This clone was seen only a few times. The chain is built from TRBV19 and TRBJ1-5; no reliable D call. Trimming pared 6 bases from V and 3 bases from J, leaving 12 bases between. The CDR3 has 14 amino acids. From germline, CDR1 is LNHDA and CDR2 SQIVND (reference sequence). The DNA of the CDR3 is TGTGCCAGTAGCAACCGGGAGAACAATCAGCCCCAGCATTTT. Protein product: CASSNRENNQPQHF.